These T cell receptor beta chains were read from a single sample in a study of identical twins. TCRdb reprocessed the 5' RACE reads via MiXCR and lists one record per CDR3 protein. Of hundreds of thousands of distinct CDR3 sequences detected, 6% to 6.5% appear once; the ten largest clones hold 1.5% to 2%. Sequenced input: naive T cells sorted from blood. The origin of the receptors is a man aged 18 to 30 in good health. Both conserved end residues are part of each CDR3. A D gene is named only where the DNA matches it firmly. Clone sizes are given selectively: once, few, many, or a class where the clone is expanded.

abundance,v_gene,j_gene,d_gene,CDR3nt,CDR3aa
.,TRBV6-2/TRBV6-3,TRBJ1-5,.,TGTGCCAGCAATCGGGGTGAAACGACCCAGCATTTT,CASNRGETTQHF
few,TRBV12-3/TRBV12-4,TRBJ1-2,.,TGTGCCAGCAGTTTGGAGGCGGTTTATGGCTACACCTTC,CASSLEAVYGYTF
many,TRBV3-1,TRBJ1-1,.,TGTGCCAGCAGCCAACTGGGGGCGCGCACTGAAGCTTTCTTT,CASSQLGARTEAFF
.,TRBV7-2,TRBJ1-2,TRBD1,TGTGCCAGCAGCTTAACACCGGGACAGGAAGGTGGCTACACCTTC,CASSLTPGQEGGYTF
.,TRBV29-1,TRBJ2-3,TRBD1,TGCAGCGGGGGGACAGGGGGATACACAGATACGCAGTATTTT,CSGGTGGYTDTQYF
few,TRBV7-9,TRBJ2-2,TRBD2,TGTGCCAGCAGCCTTCGACTAGCGCGGAACACCGGGGAGCTGTTTTTT,CASSLRLARNTGELFF
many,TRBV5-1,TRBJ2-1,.,TGCGCCAGCAGCCCTACTAGCCGAATTAACAATGAGCAGTTCTTC,CASSPTSRINNEQFF
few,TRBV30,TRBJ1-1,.,TGTGCCTGGAGTGTCAGGTCCCCGCCCGCTGAAGCTTTCTTT,CAWSVRSPPAEAFF
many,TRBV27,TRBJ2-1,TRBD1,TGTGCCAGCAGTTTGGCCTTGGGACAGGGGTTTGATGAGCAGTTCTTC,CASSLALGQGFDEQFF
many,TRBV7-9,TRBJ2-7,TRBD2,TGTGCCAGCAGCCAGACTAGCGGAGGCAACTACGAGCAGTACTTC,CASSQTSGGNYEQYF
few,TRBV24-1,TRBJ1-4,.,TGTGCCACCAGTGAAGCCGGTGTCGGGGAAAAACTGTTTTTT,CATSEAGVGEKLFF
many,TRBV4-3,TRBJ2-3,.,TGCGCCAGCAGCCAAGCAGGCGCGGGACTCACAGATACGCAGTATTTT,CASSQAGAGLTDTQYF
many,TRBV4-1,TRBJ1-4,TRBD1,TGCGCCAGCAGCCAAGATGGGACAGGGGATGAAAAACTGTTTTTT,CASSQDGTGDEKLFF
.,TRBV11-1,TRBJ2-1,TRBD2,TGTGCCAGCAGCTCCGAGGGCCCCAGCGGGAGGGCTGTGCGGAATGAGCAGTTCTTC,CASSSEGPSGRAVRNEQFF
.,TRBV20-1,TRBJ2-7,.,TGCAGTGCTAGAGATCTGGCGACCAGCTCCTACGAGCAGTACTTC,CSARDLATSSYEQYF
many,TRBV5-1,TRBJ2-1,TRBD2,TGCGCCAGCAGCGGAGGGACTAGCGGGAGTTACAATGAGCAGTTCTTC,CASSGGTSGSYNEQFF
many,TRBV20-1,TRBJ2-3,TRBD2,TGCAGTGCTAGAGGCGCGGGAGGGTTGGATACGCAGTATTTT,CSARGAGGLDTQYF
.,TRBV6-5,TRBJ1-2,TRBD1,TGTGCCAGCAGTTATGAGGGGGCAAGTCGATATGGCTACACCTTC,CASSYEGASRYGYTF
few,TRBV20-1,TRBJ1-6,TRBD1,TGCAGTGCTAGAGACCGGACAGGGTCTAATTCACCCCTCCACTTT,CSARDRTGSNSPLHF
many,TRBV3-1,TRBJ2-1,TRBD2,TGTGCCAGCAGCCAAGTCAATGGCGGGAGGACGAACAATGAGCAGTTCTTC,CASSQVNGGRTNNEQFF
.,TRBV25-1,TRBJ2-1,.,TGTGCCAGCACTCAAGGGATAGTGGCAGGGGCTTCCGGGCAGTTCTTC,CASTQGIVAGASGQFF
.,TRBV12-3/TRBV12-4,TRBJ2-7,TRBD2,TGTGCCAGCAGTTTTCGGGCGGGAGCGTCCTACGAGCAGTACTTC,CASSFRAGASYEQYF
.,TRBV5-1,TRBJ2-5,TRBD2,TGCGCCAGCAGCTTCCCACGGCTAGCGGGGAACCAAGAGACCCAGTACTTC,CASSFPRLAGNQETQYF
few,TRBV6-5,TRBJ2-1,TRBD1,TGTGCCAGCAGCTACGAGCGCTTGTGGGGACAGGGTCGCAATGAGCAGTTCTTC,CASSYERLWGQGRNEQFF
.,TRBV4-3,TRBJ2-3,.,TGCGCCAGCAGCCCGGGTGTCTGGGAGAACACAGATACGCAGTATTTT,CASSPGVWENTDTQYF
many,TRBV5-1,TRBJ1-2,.,TGCGCCAGCAGCGGTCGGGGCGAGGACTATGGCTACACCTTC,CASSGRGEDYGYTF
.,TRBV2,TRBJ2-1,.,TGTGCCAGCAGTGTGAGCGGAGGGGACAATGAGCAGTTCTTC,CASSVSGGDNEQFF
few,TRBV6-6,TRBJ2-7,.,TGTGCCAGCACTTCGACAGACTACGAGCAGTACTTC,CASTSTDYEQYF
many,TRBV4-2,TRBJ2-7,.,TGTGCCAGCAGCCAAGTCGGCCAAACCTACGAGCAGTACTTC,CASSQVGQTYEQYF
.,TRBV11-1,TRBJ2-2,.,TGTGCCGACAATGGTGGGAAGCTCACCGGGGAGCTGTTTTTT,CADNGGKLTGELFF
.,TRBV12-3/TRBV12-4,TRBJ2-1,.,TGTGCCAGCAGTTTGCCCCACAGCTCCTACAATGAGCAGTTCTTC,CASSLPHSSYNEQFF
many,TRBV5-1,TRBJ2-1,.,TGCGCCAGCAGCTCGTATGCCAGCTCCTACAATGAGCAGTTCTTC,CASSSYASSYNEQFF
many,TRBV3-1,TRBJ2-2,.,TGTGCCAGCAGTTACGGGACCACGGTAGTCGGGGAGCTGTTTTTT,CASSYGTTVVGELFF